These 3 T cell receptor beta chains came from one sample sequenced in a study of OX40 agonist ivuxolimab in advanced cancers. Measured with immunoSEQ multiplex PCR; TCRdb has only the in-frame clones, and not every one. The sample shows tens of thousands of clones, about four fifths of them seen only once. Sequencing used CD4+ or CD8+ T cells sorted from blood, obtained in a trial of the OX40 agonist ivuxolimab. These receptors came from an adult with an advanced solid tumor such as melanoma, head and neck, liver or kidney cancer.

The rearrangement uses TRBV15 and TRBJ1-6, with a weak D call TRBD1 (6 bases). The germline gives CDR1 LNHNV, CDR2 YYDKDF (reference sequence). This CDR3 has 16 amino acids. V was trimmed by 0 bases and J by 6 bases, leaving 12 bases between them. The CDR3 loop reads CATSRDGGRGNSPLHF. CDR3 bases: TGTGCCACCAGCAGAGATGGCGGCAGGGGTAATTCACCCCTCCACTTT. Based on the CDR3 plus reference TRBV15 and TRBJ1-6, the full variable domain is DAMVIQNPRYQVTQFGKPVTLSCSQTLNHNVMYWYQQKSSQAPKLLFHYYDKDFNNEADTPDNFQSRRPNTSFCFLDIRSPGLGDTAMYLCATSRDGGRGNSPLHFGNGTRLTVT.

In its sample, this clone was seen a few times. This chain links TRBV13 with TRBJ1-1, with unresolved D. The CDR3 runs 14 residues. CDR1 is PRHDT, CDR2 FYEKMQ, per germline (reference sequence). The ends were cut back, 1 base at V and 1 base at J, with 7 bases in the middle. The CDR3 bases are TGTGCCAGCAGCTTAGTTAGGGAGAACACTGAAGCTTTCTTT. This codes for CASSLVRENTEAFF.

This chain joins TRBV4-1 and TRBJ1-2, with 7 bases fitting TRBD1. Germline lookup yields CDR1 MGHRA and CDR2 YSYEKL. This CDR3 is built from 16 residues. The V segment lost 0 bases and the J segment 4 bases; nucleotides outside the gene matches: 8. Written as DNA, the CDR3 is TGCGCCAGCAGCCAAGAAACAGGGGATTTGGGCTATGGCTACACCTTC. It yields the protein CASSQETGDLGYGYTF.